Below are 14 T cell receptor beta chains sequenced from a single sample in a study of cytomegalovirus exposure and HLA in healthy donors. Produced via immunoSEQ multiplex PCR; TCRdb's table is partial and in-frame only. This repertoire shows approximately 280,000 clones, 80% to 90% found once; its top ten account for around 1%. Material: PBMCs. The receptors derive from a woman aged 18-29 years in good health and CMV-seronegative.

The genes are TRBV5-5 and TRBJ1-2; TRBD1 matches at 8 bases. J was trimmed by 8 bases and V by 0 bases; bases with no gene match: 6. The CDR3 runs 14 residues. CDR1 SGHKS and CDR2 YYEKEE come from the germline V gene (reference sequence). CDR3 nucleotide sequence: TGTGCCAGCAGCTTGGGACAGGGGTTGGTGGGCTACACCTTC. Protein: CASSLGQGLVGYTF.

V is TRBV29-1 and J is TRBJ1-1; TRBD1 might be the D (5 bases). Trimming pared 5 bases from V and 10 bases from J, leaving 14 bases between. The CDR3 contains 11 residues. Germline CDR1 reads SQVTM; CDR2 reads ANQGSEA. The CDR3 DNA is TGCAGCGTTTATGGAAGGGGCAGAGCTTTCTTT. It translates to CSVYGRGRAFF.

The genes are TRBV18 and TRBJ2-7; TRBD2 matches 8 bases. This CDR3 has 16 residues. Germline CDR1 reads KGHSH; CDR2 reads LQKENI. Trimming took 0 bases from V and 0 from J; bases not matched to a gene: 4. The CDR3 region has the DNA TGTGCCAGCTCACCACCTCTAGCGGGTCCCTCCTACGAGCAGTACTTC. Encoded protein: CASSPPLAGPSYEQYF.

This chain joins TRBV28 and TRBJ2-1; D possibly corresponds to TRBD1 (6 bases). There are 14 residues in the CDR3. Looked up from germline, CDR1 is MDHEN and CDR2 is SYDVKM. The V and J ends lost 6 bases and 5 bases respectively, with 14 bases between them. The CDR3 nucleotides are TGTGCCAGCAGGACAGGTTTTCGGAACAATGAGCAGTTCTTC. Protein: CASRTGFRNNEQFF.

This CDR3 reads CAWSVPPGQPQHF. For the CDR3, the DNA is TGTGCCTGGAGTGTACCCCCAGGGCAGCCCCAGCATTTT. The chain links TRBV30 to TRBJ1-5; the D gene is possibly TRBD1 (5 bases). V was cut by 0 bases and J by 7 bases, with 10 bases left in between. The germline gives CDR1 GTSNPN, CDR2 SVGIG (reference sequence). The CDR3 consists of 13 residues.

This clone was picked up one time. The chain links TRBV4-1 to TRBJ1-1; D ambiguous. The CDR3 has 17 amino acids. From germline, CDR1 is MGHRA and CDR2 YSYEKL. V was shortened by 4 bases and J by 5 bases, with 23 bases between the two germline ends. This CDR3 reads CASSRSVSVGSGTEAFF. The CDR3 coding sequence is TGCGCCAGCAGCCGCTCCGTCTCGGTTGGGTCGGGGACTGAAGCTTTCTTT.

This clone was picked up one time. The chain has TRBV7-2 and TRBJ2-1; 12 bases line up with TRBD2. The germline V gene encodes CDR1 SGHTA and CDR2 FQGNSA. The CDR3 length is 15 residues. J lost 6 bases, V lost 4 bases, and 4 bases had no gene match. Here the CDR3 reads CASSYSSGGVNEQFF. The CDR3 region has the DNA TGTGCCAGCAGCTATTCTAGCGGGGGGGTCAATGAGCAGTTCTTC.

The chain employs TRBV30 and TRBJ1-5; no reliable D call. Germline CDR1 and CDR2: GTSNPN and SVGIG (reference sequence). This CDR3 comprises 15 residues. Trimming removed 5 bases at V and 7 bases at J, with 21 bases between. The CDR3 is CAWQPASSSRQPQHF. CDR3 DNA sequence: TGTGCCTGGCAGCCCGCTAGTTCCTCTAGGCAGCCCCAGCATTTT.

This clone was counted a few times. The chain uses TRBV27 and TRBJ1-2; 7 bases are shared with TRBD1. With 4 bases clipped from V and 6 bases from J, the junction kept 5 bases outside the gene matches. This CDR3 has 13 residues. CDR1 is MNHEY, CDR2 SMNVEV, per germline (reference sequence). The CDR3 nucleotides are TGTGCCAGCAGTTCCCGACAGGGCCATGGCTACACCTTC. It translates to CASSSRQGHGYTF.

The genes are TRBV25-1 and TRBJ2-7; 9 bases line up with TRBD1. Germline V gives CDR1 MGHDK, CDR2 SYGVNS. The CDR3 contains 15 residues. The junction had 11 bases not matched to a gene; V was cut back by 6 bases and J by 5 bases. The CDR3 DNA reads TGTGCCAGCAGCCCAGCGGGACAGGGTCGGGACGAGCAGTACTTC. It encodes CASSPAGQGRDEQYF.

The V and J genes are TRBV6-5 and TRBJ1-1; 9 bases are a match to TRBD1. V was pared by 6 bases and J by 11 bases, with 10 bases of the junction left unmatched. CDR3 length equals 13 residues. Germline V gives CDR1 MNHEY, CDR2 SVGAGI. In nucleotides, the CDR3 is TGTGCCAGCAGAGCTACAGGGGGCTGGAGCGCTTTCTTT. This sequence encodes CASRATGGWSAFF.

The rearrangement links TRBV10-3 to TRBJ2-2, with a weak D call TRBD1 (6 bases). V was cut by 9 bases and J by 7 bases, with 15 bases left in between. This CDR3 contains 13 residues. The germline CDR1 and CDR2 sequences are ENHRY and SYGVKD. The CDR3 nucleotides read TGTGCCATACAAACAGGGTTGGGCGGGGAGCTGTTTTTT. Its translation: CAIQTGLGGELFF.

The V gene is TRBV30, the J gene TRBJ2-7; 11 bases are shared with TRBD1. The CDR3 sequence is 15 residues long. The trim removed 3 bases at V and 4 bases at J, leaving 8 bases unmatched. CDR1 and CDR2 from the germline V gene are GTSNPN and SVGIG (reference sequence). CDR3 loop: CAWSPGTGGFYEQYF. The CDR3 DNA is TGTGCCTGGAGCCCCGGGACAGGGGGATTTTACGAGCAGTACTTC.

The chain joins TRBV30 to TRBJ1-2, with D possibly TRBD1 on 5 matching bases. Germline lookup yields CDR1 GTSNPN and CDR2 SVGIG (reference sequence). The V end was cut by 4 bases, the J end by 9 bases, with 18 bases between. CDR3 length: 13 amino acids. The CDR3 DNA sequence: TGTGCCTGGACGGGGGGTGGGTCGCCGAGCTACACCTTC. This codes for CAWTGGGSPSYTF.